This TCR beta chain was documented in a study of blood T cell repertoires in COVID-19. Study context: Samples of COVID-19 (acute and convalescent) were obtained from the United States, Italy and Spain. The analysed material was cDNA or gDNA that came from T cells, B-cell-depleted T cells, or PBMCs.

Per the authors' pipeline: By means of reference gene primer amplification, nucleated cell counts were estimated. This table comes from immunoSEQ multiplex PCR, and its TCRdb copy is limited to in-frame clones, with some not included. Clone size and the V and J calls come from that table; the DNA yielded D and trimming. Among more than 95,000 clones listed, 55% to 70% were seen once. There are 13 residues in the CDR3. Germline V gene data show CDR1 as MNHEY and CDR2 as SVGAGI. The V end was cut by 2 bases, the J end by 4 bases, with 8 bases between. The clonotype originates from an older woman with acute or convalescent COVID-19. Sequences were obtained from peripheral blood. This chain links TRBV6-5 with TRBJ2-5; tentatively, D is TRBD2 (5 bases). CDR3 bases: TGTGCCAGCAGTTACGAGGGATTAGAGACCCAGTACTTC. This encodes CASSYEGLETQYF.